What follows is one TCR beta chain and its context. In the study's own analysis: Scientists estimated how many nucleated cells there were by amplifying reference gene primers. The data were produced by immunoSEQ multiplex PCR, yet TCRdb's version contains in-frame clones alone and is incomplete. D and trimming were read from the DNA, whereas the V and J calls and clone size are those reported in that table. The table has approximately 240,000 clones, less than 90% seen once. This sample was included in a study of blood T cell repertoires in COVID-19. Across the whole study: Nucleic acid was either cDNA or gDNA, and it came from T cells, B-cell-depleted T cells, or PBMCs.

CDR1 MNHEY and CDR2 SVGEGT come from the germline V gene. This CDR3 has 12 residues. The V gene lost 5 bases and the J gene lost 7 bases, with 11 bases spanning the gap. The rearrangement links TRBV6-2 or TRBV6-3 to TRBJ1-2, with TRBD1 as a possible D gene (6 bases). This receptor was identified in a woman of 80 years or more with active or convalescent COVID-19. Sequenced input: peripheral blood. The CDR3 nucleotides are TGTGCCAGCAGTAACAGGGTCCGTGGCTACACCTTC. Its translation: CASSNRVRGYTF.